This passage covers 20 T cell receptor beta chains from one sample sequenced in a study of shared clonotypes between healthy human individuals. Libraries were prepared by immunoSEQ multiplex PCR; TCRdb keeps only in-frame clonotypes and omits some of them. The sample holds hundreds of thousands of clones, about 80% seen once. The source material was memory CD4+ T cells sorted from blood. Subset reported: CD45RA-negative fraction. The receptors come from a woman aged 25 to 45 in good health.

The gene calls are TRBV7-9 and TRBJ1-4; no clear D. Trimming cost V 5 bases and J 2 bases, with 9 bases left between them. From germline, CDR1 is SEHNR and CDR2 FQNEAQ (reference sequence). This CDR3 is built from 14 residues. The DNA for the CDR3 is TGTGCCAGCAGCATCGACAACACTAATGAAAAACTGTTTTTT. Protein sequence: CASSIDNTNEKLFF.

The chain is built from TRBV11-2 and TRBJ2-4, with no clear D. Trimming took off 0 bases at V and 0 bases at J, with 3 bases between the two ends. CDR3 length: 14 amino acids. The germline V gene encodes CDR1 SGHAT and CDR2 FQNNGV. This CDR3 is CASSLDLAKNIQYF. The CDR3 DNA sequence: TGTGCCAGCAGCTTAGATCTAGCCAAAAACATTCAGTACTTC.

This clone was observed a handful of times. The J gene is TRBJ1-5, the V gene TRBV19; the D is unclear. Germline values: CDR1 LNHDA, CDR2 SQIVND (reference sequence). CDR3 length: 14 residues. Trimming removed 6 bases at V and 0 bases at J, with 9 bases between. CDR3 coding DNA: TGTGCCAGTAGGGAGCTGAATAGCAATCAGCCCCAGCATTTT. Protein: CASRELNSNQPQHF. The full variable domain, in which reference TRBV19 and TRBJ1-5 provide the parts outside the CDR3, is DGGITQSPKYLFRKEGQNVTLSCEQNLNHDAMYWYRQDPGQGLRLIYYSQIVNDFQKGDIAEGYSVSREKKESFPLTVTSAQKNPTAFYLCASRELNSNQPQHFGDGTRLSIL.

For this clone: Within the sample, other DNA sequences also encode this same CDR3. CDR3: CASSSGTLGTGELFF. The DNA for the CDR3 is TGTGCCAGCAGCTCCGGGACATTGGGGACCGGGGAGCTGTTTTTT. The rearrangement joins TRBV11-3 to TRBJ2-2; a weak D match, TRBD1 (6 bases). The CDR3 consists of 15 residues. The V gene lost 4 bases and the J gene lost 5 bases, with 14 bases spanning the gap. CDR1 is SGHNT, CDR2 YENEEA, per germline. Full variable domain (missing parts from reference TRBV11-3 and TRBJ2-2): EAGVVQSPRYKIIEKKQPVAFWCNPISGHNTLYWYLQNLGQGPELLIRYENEEAVDDSQLPKDRFSAERLKGVDSTLKIQPAELGDSAVYLCASSSGTLGTGELFFGEGSRLTVL.

The DNA of the CDR3 is TGTGCCAGCAGACCGACGCCTGATTTCAGGGAAGTGGCGAACACTGAAGCTTTCTTT. Protein: CASRPTPDFREVANTEAFF. This chain links TRBV5-8 with TRBJ1-1, with a possible D match to TRBD1 (5 bases). The V and J ends lost 5 bases and 1 base respectively, with 27 bases between them. CDR3 length equals 19 residues. CDR1 is SGHTS, CDR2 YDEGEE, per germline.

In the case of this clone: A clone one base away is much larger, so this may be a read error. This chain connects TRBV6-6 to TRBJ2-5; D call uncertain. The ends were cut back, 6 bases at V and 2 bases at J, with 4 bases in the middle. The CDR3 spans 11 residues. CDR1 is MNHNY, CDR2 SVGAGI, per germline (reference sequence). This chain's CDR3 is CASSAQETQYF. For the CDR3, the DNA is TGTGCCAGCAGCGCACAAGAGACCCAGTACTTC.

This sequence joins TRBV20-1 and TRBJ2-7; D assignment may be TRBD1 or TRBD2 (5 bases each). The CDR3 totals 11 residues. Germline V CDR1 and CDR2: DFQATT, SNEGSKA (reference sequence). This chain's CDR3 is CSVGRGSEQYF. DNA of the CDR3: TGCAGCGTGGGTCGGGGCAGCGAGCAGTACTTC.

This chain joins TRBV5-6 and TRBJ1-1; no definite D call. The V and J ends lost 2 bases and 9 bases respectively, with 14 bases between them. There are 13 residues in the CDR3. Germline CDR1 SGHDT, CDR2 YYEEEE. This CDR3 is CASSFSGGDKAFF. The CDR3 DNA follows: TGTGCCAGCAGCTTCTCCGGAGGTGACAAAGCTTTCTTT.

This chain joins TRBV6-5 and TRBJ1-2; D not certain. This CDR3 comprises 12 residues. V was cut by 5 bases and J by 7 bases, with 11 bases left in between. Germline V gene lookup returns CDR1 MNHEY and CDR2 SVGAGI. CDR3 in DNA: TGTGCCAGCAGTCCCGGTTGGACTGGCTACACCTTC. This sequence encodes CASSPGWTGYTF.

The chain uses TRBV28 and TRBJ1-1; D is undetermined. The CDR3 extends over 11 amino acids. Germline assignment: CDR1 MDHEN and CDR2 SYDVKM. V lost 6 bases and J lost 4, with 6 bases in between. The chain's CDR3 is CASRHSTEAFF. The DNA of the CDR3 is TGTGCCAGCAGACACAGCACTGAAGCTTTCTTT.

This clone appeared once. This chain uses TRBV28 with TRBJ1-1; a possible D gene is TRBD1 (6 bases). Germline CDR1 MDHEN, CDR2 SYDVKM. Trimming removed 7 bases from V and 5 bases from J, with 11 bases in between. CDR3 length: 12 amino acids. Here the CDR3 DNA reads TGTGCCAGCACCCCCGACAGGACTGAAGCTTTCTTT. It specifies CASTPDRTEAFF.

This clone was detected once. The chain carries TRBV30 and TRBJ1-2; TRBD1 matches 7 bases. The germline V gene encodes CDR1 GTSNPN and CDR2 SVGIG (reference sequence). The CDR3 covers 15 residues. Trimming took 3 bases from V and 8 from J; bases not matched to a gene: 15. Here the CDR3 reads CAWSRTTGPLRGYTF. CDR3 DNA sequence: TGTGCCTGGAGCAGAACGACAGGGCCTTTAAGAGGCTACACCTTC.

This clone appeared a single time. The chain carries TRBV6-5 and TRBJ1-4, with TRBD1 matching over 8 bases. Germline V gene data show CDR1 as MNHEY and CDR2 as SVGAGI. V trimming: 6 bases; J trimming: 3 bases; junction bases outside the gene matches: 3. The length of the CDR3 is 14 residues. Here the CDR3 DNA reads TGTGCCAGCAGAAGACAGGGGCCTAATGAAAAACTGTTTTTT. It is translated as CASRRQGPNEKLFF.

This sequence joins TRBV5-1 and TRBJ2-1; 9 bases are shared with TRBD1. Germline assignment: CDR1 SGHRS and CDR2 YFSETQ. Trimming removed 0 bases from V and 6 bases from J; junction bases left unmatched: 7. This CDR3 spans 16 amino acids. CDR3 in amino acids: CASSLAGTGRINEQFF. The DNA for the CDR3 is TGCGCCAGCAGCTTGGCCGGGACAGGGAGGATCAATGAGCAGTTCTTC.

The J gene is TRBJ2-1, the V gene TRBV27, with D unclear. V was trimmed by 1 base and J by 9 bases, leaving 10 bases between them. The CDR3 has 13 amino acids. Germline CDR1 MNHEY, CDR2 SMNVEV (reference sequence). CDR3 bases: TGTGCCAGCAGTTTATACGACTGGGGTGAGCAGTTCTTC. This codes for CASSLYDWGEQFF.

The chain uses TRBV19 and TRBJ2-5; a possible D gene is TRBD2 (5 bases). Per the germline V gene, CDR1 is LNHDA and CDR2 is SQIVND (reference sequence). The CDR3 runs 15 residues. V dropped 5 bases and J dropped 1 base, with 14 bases sitting between them. The CDR3 nucleotides are TGTGCCAGTAGTCCCCGGACTCACTCCCAAGAGACCCAGTACTTC. It specifies CASSPRTHSQETQYF.

The table lists this clone with a few counts. The rearrangement joins TRBV19 to TRBJ2-3, with D tentatively TRBD1 or TRBD2 (6 bases each). CDR1 is LNHDA and CDR2 is SQIVND in the germline V gene (reference sequence). Trimming pared 5 bases from V and 4 bases from J, leaving 19 bases between. CDR3 size: 16 residues. CDR3 protein: CASSASPGASADTQYF. CDR3 bases: TGTGCCAGTAGTGCCTCCCCGGGGGCGAGCGCAGATACGCAGTATTTT. Together with reference TRBV19 and TRBJ2-3, the CDR3 gives the full variable domain: DGGITQSPKYLFRKEGQNVTLSCEQNLNHDAMYWYRQDPGQGLRLIYYSQIVNDFQKGDIAEGYSVSREKKESFPLTVTSAQKNPTAFYLCASSASPGASADTQYFGPGTRLTVL.

The rearrangement uses TRBV5-1 and TRBJ2-7; 7 bases map to TRBD1. This CDR3 spans 16 amino acids. Germline CDR1 SGHRS, CDR2 YFSETQ. The junction had 11 bases not matched to a gene; V was cut back by 0 bases and J by 5 bases. The CDR3 protein is CASSLAPGTVVNEQYF. The CDR3, as DNA: TGCGCCAGCAGCTTGGCCCCCGGGACAGTCGTAAACGAGCAGTACTTC.

The CDR3 DNA is TGTGCCAGCAGTTTCCCCTCCCCGGCTAGCGGGGCTACCTACGAGCAGTACTTC. Translated, it gives CASSFPSPASGATYEQYF. The genes are TRBV28 and TRBJ2-7, with 9 bases that match TRBD2. The CDR3 consists of 18 residues. Per the germline V gene, CDR1 is MDHEN and CDR2 is SYDVKM. Trimming took 3 bases from V and 2 from J; bases not matched to a gene: 14.

This CDR3 is CASSSLGTVNQPQHF. DNA for the CDR3: TGTGCCAGCAGTTCACTGGGGACCGTCAATCAGCCCCAGCATTTT. V usage is TRBV6-1 and J usage is TRBJ1-5, with D possibly TRBD1 on 5 matching bases. The V gene lost 5 bases and the J gene lost 3 bases, with 14 bases spanning the gap. The germline V gene encodes CDR1 MNHNS and CDR2 SASEGT. The CDR3 has 15 amino acids.